Listed below are T cell receptor beta chains from one sample, sequenced in a study of CD8 T cells in Susac syndrome. MiXCR, applied by TCRdb to the immunoSEQ multiplex PCR reads, yields one record per CDR3 protein. This table has about 190,000 distinct CDR3 sequences, about 93% appearing once. The sample was CD4+ T cells from PBMCs. The origin of the receptors is a human donor in good health. CDR3s include the opening cysteine and the closing phenylalanine or tryptophan. D genes are given only for firm matches. Size tells how often a clone was seen (once, few, many) or the class of an expanded clone, and some rows leave it out.

len,v_gene,j_gene,abundance,d_gene,CDR3aa,CDR3nt
14,TRBV28,TRBJ1-2,.,.,CASSLLGRLYGYTF,TGTGCCAGCAGTTTATTAGGCAGGCTTTATGGCTACACCTTC
16,TRBV12-3/TRBV12-4,TRBJ2-1,.,.,CASSLSAPGAGRLQFF,TGTGCCAGCAGCCTTAGCGCCCCGGGGGCCGGCAGGCTGCAATTCTTC
15,TRBV5-6,TRBJ2-1,.,.,CASSDGRGPDNEQFF,TGTGCCAGCAGCGACGGGAGAGGGCCAGACAATGAGCAGTTCTTC
12,TRBV18,TRBJ2-5,few,.,CASSPLQETQYF,TGTGCCAGCTCACCCCTCCAAGAGACCCAGTACTTC
12,TRBV28,TRBJ1-2,.,.,CASSLLRNGYTF,TGTGCCAGCAGTTTACTTCGGAATGGCTACACCTTC
16,TRBV28,TRBJ2-5,.,TRBD2,CASRRILAGGQETQYF,TGTGCCAGCAGGAGGATACTAGCGGGGGGCCAAGAGACCCAGTACTTC
14,TRBV5-6,TRBJ1-4,.,.,CASSRVPTNEKLFF,TGTGCCAGCAGCAGGGTCCCAACTAATGAAAAACTGTTTTTT
13,TRBV20-1,TRBJ1-4,.,.,CSVAPTTNEKLFF,TGCAGTGTGGCACCAACAACTAATGAAAAACTGTTTTTT
16,TRBV4-1,TRBJ2-7,.,TRBD2,CASSLGTSGFSYEQYF,TGCGCCAGCAGCCTCGGTACTAGCGGATTTTCCTACGAGCAGTACTTC
13,TRBV6-1,TRBJ2-4,.,TRBD2,CASTWRAGGTWYF,TGTGCCAGCACTTGGAGAGCGGGGGGGACCTGGTACTTC
15,TRBV20-1,TRBJ2-5,.,TRBD2,CSARVGGGSSETQYF,TGCAGTGCTAGAGTCGGCGGGGGGTCTTCTGAGACCCAGTACTTC
14,TRBV9,TRBJ1-1,.,.,CASSPRFKGTEAFF,TGTGCCAGCAGCCCCCGTTTTAAGGGCACTGAAGCTTTCTTT
16,TRBV6-1,TRBJ1-1,.,.,CASYPEGSRGGTEAFF,TGTGCCAGCTATCCAGAGGGGTCCCGAGGAGGCACTGAAGCTTTCTTT